Listed below are T cell receptor beta chains from one sample, sequenced in a study of metastatic and nonmetastatic thyroid tumors. MiXCR re-clonotyped the PCR reads for TCRdb. The sample contains around 15,000 clones, 25% to 30% of which appear only once. Material for sequencing was blood. Receptors were obtained from a female donor with papillary thyroid cancer or a benign thyroid nodule (not recorded which). Some clones in this sample may be carry-over from other donors' samples. Both conserved end residues are part of each CDR3. Each record gives: clone size, V gene, J gene, CDR3 protein. Rows may omit the clone size; those that give it use once, few, many or a size class.

>NA|TRBV5-1|TRBJ2-3
CASFTSGRSDTQYF
>NA|TRBV7-2|TRBJ1-3
CASSSTQGNTIYF
>medium-sized|TRBV28|TRBJ1-5
CASRGRAGGNQPQHF
>few|TRBV12-3/TRBV12-4|TRBJ2-5
CASSLSGDLQTQYF
>medium-sized|TRBV5-1|TRBJ1-6
CASSPDRGGLPLHF
>NA|TRBV20-1|TRBJ2-7
CSAPGTGRFDEQYF
>NA|TRBV19|TRBJ1-1
CASSPNYATGNTEAFF
>few|TRBV28|TRBJ2-2
CASSLGNTGELFF
>NA|TRBV2|TRBJ2-7
CASSPTSGVSYEQYF
>few|TRBV6-2/TRBV6-3|TRBJ2-1
CASSPLVGVNEQFF
>NA|TRBV30|TRBJ1-2
CAWSVGPAGDTF
>medium-sized|TRBV20-1|TRBJ1-4
CSARERQGAEKLFF
>few|TRBV3-1|TRBJ2-6
CASSQEVDLDSGANALTF
>NA|TRBV6-6|TRBJ2-7
CASSYSSGYPYEQYF
>NA|TRBV5-1|TRBJ2-7
CASSLTGTGVYEQYF
>once|TRBV20-1|TRBJ1-6
CSASRGSAFNSPLDF
>NA|TRBV2|TRBJ1-1
CASSPRESQGGAFF
>NA|TRBV7-2|TRBJ1-5
CASSRKTGLNQPQHF
>NA|TRBV2|TRBJ2-7
CASSKGQGVSNEQYF
>NA|TRBV7-9|TRBJ2-7
CGSSSDSGVNYVPYF
>few|TRBV6-6|TRBJ2-3
CASSSPGSTDTQYF
>NA|TRBV5-1|TRBJ1-1
CASSFRTLNTEAFF
>many|TRBV15|TRBJ2-5
CAARGRGQETQYF
>NA|TRBV27|TRBJ2-1
CASRLMAKGGNEQFF
>few|TRBV19|TRBJ1-1
CASHTGAYTEAFF
>NA|TRBV6-4|TRBJ1-5
CASSPRGGNQPQHF
>many|TRBV3-1|TRBJ2-7
CASSQEGHLPYEQYF
>NA|TRBV19|TRBJ1-6
CASSLQGYNSPLHF
>medium-sized|TRBV11-2|TRBJ2-7
CASSPFGGEKYF
>NA|TRBV20-1|TRBJ1-6
CSARTTGNDNSPLHF
>NA|TRBV20-1|TRBJ2-3
CSARDPRTDPNTQYF
>medium-sized|TRBV6-2/TRBV6-3|TRBJ1-1
CASSYSDNTEAFF
>NA|TRBV7-3|TRBJ2-3
CASSLGAGVEDTQYF
>medium-sized|TRBV12-5|TRBJ2-3
CASGLGRLGTSRTDTQYF
>medium-sized|TRBV6-2/TRBV6-3|TRBJ1-2
CASSYGFTYGYTF
>NA|TRBV7-2|TRBJ1-1
CASSPRVDTEAFF
>many|TRBV7-9|TRBJ2-3
CASSPSRSGTGQTDTQYF
>many|TRBV10-3|TRBJ2-1
CAISVGGSDEQFF
>medium-sized|TRBV2|TRBJ2-5
CASSDEETQYF
>NA|TRBV7-2|NA
CASSFTSGSLETQYF